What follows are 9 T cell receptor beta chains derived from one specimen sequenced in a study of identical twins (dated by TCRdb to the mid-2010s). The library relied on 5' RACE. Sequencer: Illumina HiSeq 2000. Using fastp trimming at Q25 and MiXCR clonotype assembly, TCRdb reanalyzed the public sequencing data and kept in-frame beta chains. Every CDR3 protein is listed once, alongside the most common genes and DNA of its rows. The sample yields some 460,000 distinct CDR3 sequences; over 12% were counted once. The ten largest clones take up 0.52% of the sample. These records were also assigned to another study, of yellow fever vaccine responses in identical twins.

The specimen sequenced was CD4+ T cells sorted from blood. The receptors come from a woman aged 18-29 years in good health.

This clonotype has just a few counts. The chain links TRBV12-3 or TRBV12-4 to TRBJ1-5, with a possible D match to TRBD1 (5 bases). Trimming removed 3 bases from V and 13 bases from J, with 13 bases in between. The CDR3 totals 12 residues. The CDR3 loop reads CASSFSTGGQHF. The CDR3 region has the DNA TGTGCCAGCAGTTTCTCGACTGGGGGTCAGCATTTT.

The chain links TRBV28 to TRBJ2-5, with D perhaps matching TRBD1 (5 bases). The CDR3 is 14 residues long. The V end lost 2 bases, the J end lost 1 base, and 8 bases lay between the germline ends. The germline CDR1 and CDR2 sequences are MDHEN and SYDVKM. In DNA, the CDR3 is TGTGCCAGCAGTTTACAGGGCATCCAAGAGACCCAGTACTTC. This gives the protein CASSLQGIQETQYF.

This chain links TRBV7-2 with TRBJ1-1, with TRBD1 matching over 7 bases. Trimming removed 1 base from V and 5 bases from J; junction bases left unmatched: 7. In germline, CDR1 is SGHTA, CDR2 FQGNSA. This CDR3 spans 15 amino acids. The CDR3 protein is CASSLDRSGGTEAFF. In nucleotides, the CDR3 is TGTGCCAGCAGCTTAGACAGGTCAGGGGGAACTGAAGCTTTCTTT.

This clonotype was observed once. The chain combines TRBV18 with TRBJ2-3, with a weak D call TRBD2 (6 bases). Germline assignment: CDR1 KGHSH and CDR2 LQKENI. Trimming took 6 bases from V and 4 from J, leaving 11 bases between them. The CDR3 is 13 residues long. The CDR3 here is CASSRGGSDTQYF. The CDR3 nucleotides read TGTGCCAGCTCCCGCGGAGGGTCAGATACGCAGTATTTT.

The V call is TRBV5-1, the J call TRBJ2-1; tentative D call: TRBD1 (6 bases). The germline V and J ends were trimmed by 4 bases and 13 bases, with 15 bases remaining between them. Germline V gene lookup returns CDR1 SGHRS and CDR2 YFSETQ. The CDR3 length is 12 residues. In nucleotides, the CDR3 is TGCGCCAGCAGCCAGTCCCAGGGACAACAGTTCTTC. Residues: CASSQSQGQQFF.

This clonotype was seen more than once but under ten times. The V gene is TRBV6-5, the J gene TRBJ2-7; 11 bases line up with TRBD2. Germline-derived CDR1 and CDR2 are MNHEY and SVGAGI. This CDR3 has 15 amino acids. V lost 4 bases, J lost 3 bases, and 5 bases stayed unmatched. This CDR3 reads CASSSSGLAGYEQYF. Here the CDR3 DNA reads TGTGCCAGCAGTTCCTCAGGACTAGCGGGCTACGAGCAGTACTTC.

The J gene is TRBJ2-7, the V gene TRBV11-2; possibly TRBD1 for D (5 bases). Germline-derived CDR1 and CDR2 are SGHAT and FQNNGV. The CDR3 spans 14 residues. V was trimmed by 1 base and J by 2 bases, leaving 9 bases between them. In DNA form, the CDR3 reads TGTGCCAGCAGCTTAGCTTACAGGACCTACGAGCAGTACTTC. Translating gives CASSLAYRTYEQYF.

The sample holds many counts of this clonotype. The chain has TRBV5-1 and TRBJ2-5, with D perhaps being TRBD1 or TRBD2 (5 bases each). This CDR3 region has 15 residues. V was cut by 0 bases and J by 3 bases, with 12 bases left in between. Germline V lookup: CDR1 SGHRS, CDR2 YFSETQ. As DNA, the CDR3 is TGCGCCAGCAGCTTGGCTGGGACGGACAAAGAGACCCAGTACTTC. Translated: CASSLAGTDKETQYF.

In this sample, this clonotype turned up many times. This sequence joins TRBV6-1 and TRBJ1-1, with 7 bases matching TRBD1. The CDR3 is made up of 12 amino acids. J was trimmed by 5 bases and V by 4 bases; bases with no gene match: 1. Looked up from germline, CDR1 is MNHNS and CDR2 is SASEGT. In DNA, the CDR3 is TGTGCCAGCAGTGTACAGGGGACTGAAGCTTTCTTT. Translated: CASSVQGTEAFF.